This section outlines one T cell receptor (beta chain) sequence together with its context. Its antigen is unknown. There was one heparinised blood draw per donor, averaging around 0.11 L. Sorting based on CD45RO/CCR7/CD25/CD127/CD95/CD27 separated CD4+ naive, central memory, regulatory and stem cell-like memory cells. Reverse transcription of all isolated RNA meant that expressed TCRB transcripts were sequenced. Libraries were prepared by immunoSEQ multiplex PCR; TCRdb keeps only in-frame clonotypes and omits some of them. The sample lists a few hundred thousand clones, around 9.6% occurring once. The data originate from a study of beta chain features in type 1 diabetes. Whole-study findings and limits: Within each of all four CD4+ subsets, Type 1 diabetes patients had TCRB CDR3s that were moderately but significantly shorter. Naive, central memory and regulatory TCRB repertoires appeared more similar among patients than healthy donors.

The clonotype originates from a man aged 30 to 39 with type 1 diabetes. The sequenced material came from central memory CD4+ T cells from blood.

CDR3 loop: CASSLATADTQYF. DNA of the CDR3: TGTGCCAGCAGTTTAGCGACGGCAGATACGCAGTATTTT. The chain couples TRBV6-1 to TRBJ2-3; D is possibly TRBD2 (5 bases). The CDR3 covers 13 residues. The V end was cut by 5 bases, the J end by 4 bases, with 10 bases between. CDR1 is MNHNS and CDR2 is SASEGT in the germline V gene.